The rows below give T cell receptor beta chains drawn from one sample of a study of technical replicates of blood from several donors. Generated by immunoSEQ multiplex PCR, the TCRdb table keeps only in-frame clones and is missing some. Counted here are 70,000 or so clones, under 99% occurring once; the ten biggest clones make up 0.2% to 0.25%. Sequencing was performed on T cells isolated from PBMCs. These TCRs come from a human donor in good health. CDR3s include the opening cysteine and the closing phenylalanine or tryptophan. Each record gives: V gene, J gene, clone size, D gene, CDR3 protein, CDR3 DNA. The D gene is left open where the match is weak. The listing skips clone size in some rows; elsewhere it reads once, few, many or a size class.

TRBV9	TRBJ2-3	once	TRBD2	CASSVSGGGLAGRSTDTQYF	TGTGCCAGCAGCGTCTCCGGAGGGGGGCTAGCGGGACGAAGCACAGATACGCAGTATTTT
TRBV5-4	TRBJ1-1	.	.	CASSRDPSGMNTEAFF	TGTGCCAGCAGTCGAGACCCCTCAGGGATGAACACTGAAGCTTTCTTT
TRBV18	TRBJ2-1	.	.	CASSPTGNEQFF	TGTGCCAGCTCCCCTACAGGGAATGAGCAGTTCTTC
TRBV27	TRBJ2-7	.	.	CASRRFTGSYEQYF	TGTGCCAGCAGGAGATTCACAGGGTCCTACGAGCAGTACTTC
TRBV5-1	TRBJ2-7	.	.	CASSFSGYEQYF	TGCGCCAGCAGCTTTTCGGGGTACGAGCAGTACTTC
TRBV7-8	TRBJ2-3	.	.	CASSLGFLGGLTDTQYF	TGTGCCAGCAGCTTAGGGTTCTTAGGAGGCCTCACAGATACGCAGTATTTT
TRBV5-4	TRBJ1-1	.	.	CASSLLGATFF	TGTGCCAGCAGCTTATTGGGGGCTACTTTCTTT
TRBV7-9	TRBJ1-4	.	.	CASSSRGLSDEKLFF	TGTGCCAGCAGCTCAAGGGGATTGAGTGATGAAAAACTGTTTTTT
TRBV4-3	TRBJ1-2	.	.	CASSQGIRGLHGYTF	TGCGCCAGCAGCCAAGGTATAAGGGGACTCCACGGCTACACCTTC
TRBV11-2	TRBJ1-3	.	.	CASSGPGNSGNTIYF	TGTGCCAGCAGCGGACCCGGGAACTCTGGAAACACCATATATTTT
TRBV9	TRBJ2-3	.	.	CASSVEGYDTQYF	TGTGCCAGCAGCGTAGAGGGGTACGATACGCAGTATTTT
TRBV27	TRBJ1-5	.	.	CASSLSSNQPQHF	TGTGCCAGTTCTCTTAGTAGCAATCAGCCCCAGCATTTT
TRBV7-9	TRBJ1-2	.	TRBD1	CASSLGPLQGHGYTF	TGTGCCAGCAGCTTGGGTCCTTTACAGGGGCATGGCTACACCTTC